The subject of this entry is one T cell receptor beta chain. Its target is not known. This sample was taken from a study of blood T cells in healthy people across ages. Notes on the study in general: Diversity estimated from one million T cells was considered an underestimate. CMV status of donors was not determined, possibly confounding expanded clonotype changes.

The germline V gene has CDR1 MNHEY and CDR2 SVGEGT. The CDR3 totals 13 residues. Each donor supplied about 9.6 milliliters of peripheral blood. Then a second PCR, running roughly 6 to 12 cycles, was carried out with a sample-barcoded 5' primer and a J-beta primer mix. Tagging of each cDNA molecule was performed by a template-switch adaptor with 12 random nucleotides. TCRdb itself ran the 5' RACE reads through MiXCR, one entry per CDR3 protein. Here the sample spans some 880,000 distinct CDR3 sequences, around 36% being singletons. The specimen sequenced was blood. The sequence was obtained from a man younger than 30 in good health. The chain carries TRBV6-2 or TRBV6-3 and TRBJ2-4; tentatively, D is TRBD2 (5 bases). TRBJ2-5 matches the DNA end more closely, so the J call is doubtful. The CDR3: CASSPVDGGTQYF. Here the CDR3 DNA reads TGTGCCAGCAGTCCCGTGGACGGAGGGACCCAGTACTTC.